This TCR beta chain was found in a study of PD-L1 blockade in urothelial cancer. This clone was recorded only once. Germline CDR1 SGHNT, CDR2 YENEEA. The CDR3 length is 15 residues. Trimming removed 1 base from V and 4 bases from J; junction bases left unmatched: 4. Produced via immunoSEQ multiplex PCR; TCRdb's table is partial and in-frame only. The sample includes 66,000 or so clones, roughly 90% seen only once; the top ten take about 11%. The time point was: peripheral blood 6 weeks after treatment start. The clonotype was recovered from a man between 60 and 75 years old with urothelial cancer. The V and J genes are TRBV11-3 and TRBJ2-1; 7 nucleotides line up with TRBD2. The specimen was PBMCs, collected around atezolizumab (anti-PD-L1) treatment. DNA of the CDR3: TGTGCCAGCAGCTTAGGGTCTAGCGGTTACAATGAGCAGTTCTTC. Its translation: CASSLGSSGYNEQFF.